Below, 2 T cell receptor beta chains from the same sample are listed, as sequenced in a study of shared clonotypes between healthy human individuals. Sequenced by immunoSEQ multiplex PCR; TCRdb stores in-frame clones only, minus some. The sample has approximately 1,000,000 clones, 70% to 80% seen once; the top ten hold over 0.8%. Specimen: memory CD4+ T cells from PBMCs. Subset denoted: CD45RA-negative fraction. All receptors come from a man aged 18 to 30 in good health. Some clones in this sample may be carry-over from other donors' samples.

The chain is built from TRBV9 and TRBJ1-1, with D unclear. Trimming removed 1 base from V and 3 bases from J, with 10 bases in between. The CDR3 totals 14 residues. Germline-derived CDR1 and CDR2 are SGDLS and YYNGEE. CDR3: CASSVLPGYTEAFF. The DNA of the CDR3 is TGTGCCAGCAGCGTACTACCGGGCTACACTGAAGCTTTCTTT.

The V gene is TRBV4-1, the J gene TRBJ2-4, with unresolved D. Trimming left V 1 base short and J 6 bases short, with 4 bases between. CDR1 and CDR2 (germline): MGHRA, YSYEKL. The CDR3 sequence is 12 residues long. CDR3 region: CASSQVGNIQYF. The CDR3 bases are TGCGCCAGCAGCCAAGTGGGAAACATTCAGTACTTC.